Each of the 8 T cell receptor beta chains below was sequenced from the same sample in a study of shared clonotypes between healthy human individuals. Assay: immunoSEQ multiplex PCR; the TCRdb copy retains only in-frame clones and omits some. In the table there are 2,500,000 or so clones, more than 80% of which are singletons. The sample was naive CD4+ T cells sorted from blood. Subset of the sample: CD45RA+ positively selected. The receptors stem from a man younger than 35 in good health.

The V gene is TRBV6-4, the J gene TRBJ2-7; D might be TRBD1 or TRBD2, each matching 5 bases. Looked up from germline, CDR1 is MRHNA and CDR2 is SNTAGT. The CDR3 has 14 residues. V lost 4 bases and J 6 bases, leaving 16 bases between the germline ends. The CDR3 DNA follows: TGTGCCAGCAGTGGGGACCGCAGTTTCCGCGAGCAGTACTTC. Translating it yields CASSGDRSFREQYF.

The chain has TRBV5-1 and TRBJ1-4; D is perhaps TRBD1 (5 bases). The germline CDR1 and CDR2 sequences are SGHRS and YFSETQ. The CDR3 has 14 amino acids. V was shortened by 1 base and J by 7 bases, with 11 bases between the two germline ends. The CDR3 DNA reads as TGCGCCAGCAGCTTGTCATCCAGGGCTGAAAAACTGTTTTTT. Residues: CASSLSSRAEKLFF.

The J gene is TRBJ2-7, the V gene TRBV10-3; TRBD1 aligns across 7 bases. CDR1 ENHRY and CDR2 SYGVKD come from the germline V gene. The trim removed 7 bases at V and 0 bases at J, leaving 6 bases unmatched. The CDR3 is made up of 14 amino acids. Here the CDR3 reads CAIKRDSNSYEQYF. CDR3 nucleotides: TGTGCCATCAAACGGGACAGCAACTCCTACGAGCAGTACTTC.

The V call is TRBV2, the J call TRBJ1-1, with 8 nucleotides matching TRBD1. Germline trimming cut 5 bases from V and 1 base from J; bases unmatched to any gene: 3. Germline V gene sequence: CDR1 SNHLY, CDR2 FYNNEI. There are 14 residues in the CDR3. CDR3 bases: TGTGCCAGCAGTACCAGGGGGCAGAACACTGAAGCTTTCTTT. This encodes CASSTRGQNTEAFF.

The chain combines TRBV5-1 with TRBJ2-1, with D perhaps TRBD1 or TRBD2 (5 bases each). The V end lost 5 bases, the J end lost 6 bases, and 12 bases lay between the germline ends. Germline CDR1 reads SGHRS; CDR2 reads YFSETQ. CDR3 size: 13 residues. In DNA, the CDR3 is TGCGCCAGCAGTGTGGTTGGGGGCAATGAGCAGTTCTTC. Residues: CASSVVGGNEQFF.

The chain is built from TRBV7-8 and TRBJ1-1, with a possible D match to TRBD1 (6 bases). Looked up from germline, CDR1 is SGHVS and CDR2 is FQNEAQ. The CDR3 contains 12 residues. V lost 10 bases, J lost 1 base, and 10 bases lay in between. This CDR3 reads CATGHPNTEAFF. The CDR3 coding sequence is TGTGCCACGGGACACCCGAACACTGAAGCTTTCTTT.

The chain links TRBV30 to TRBJ2-2; D is unresolved. V was cut by 0 bases and J by 5 bases, with 7 bases left in between. This CDR3 region has 13 residues. Germline V lookup: CDR1 GTSNPN, CDR2 SVGIG (reference sequence). CDR3 protein: CAWSVRWTGELFF. Here the CDR3 DNA reads TGTGCCTGGAGTGTACGGTGGACCGGGGAGCTGTTTTTT.

The rearrangement uses TRBV11-2 and TRBJ2-3; D not resolved. V shed 4 bases and J shed 0 bases, with 11 bases lying between them. The CDR3 is 15 residues long. Germline loops: CDR1 SGHAT, CDR2 FQNNGV. The CDR3 DNA follows: TGTGCCAGCAGCTCCTCAGGCAGGAGCACAGATACGCAGTATTTT. This sequence encodes CASSSSGRSTDTQYF.